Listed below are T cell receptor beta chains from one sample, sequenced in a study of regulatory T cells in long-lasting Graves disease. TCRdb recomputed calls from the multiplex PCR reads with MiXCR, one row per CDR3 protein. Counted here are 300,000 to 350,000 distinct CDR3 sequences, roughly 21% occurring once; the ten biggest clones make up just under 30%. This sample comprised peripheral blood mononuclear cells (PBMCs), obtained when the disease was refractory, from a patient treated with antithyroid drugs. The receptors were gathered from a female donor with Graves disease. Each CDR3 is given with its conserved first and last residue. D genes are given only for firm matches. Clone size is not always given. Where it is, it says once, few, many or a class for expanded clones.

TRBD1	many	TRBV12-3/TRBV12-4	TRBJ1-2	TGTGCCAGCAGCCCTACAGGGGGCGGCTATGGCTACACCTTC	CASSPTGGGYGYTF
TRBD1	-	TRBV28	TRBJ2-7	TGTGCCAGCAGTTCAGGGGGCGCGGGCTACGAGCAGTACTTC	CASSSGGAGYEQYF
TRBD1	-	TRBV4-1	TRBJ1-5	TGCGCCAGCAGCCAACATCCCGGGACAGGGAGAGGACAGCCCCAGCATTTT	CASSQHPGTGRGQPQHF
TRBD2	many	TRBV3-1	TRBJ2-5	TGTGCCAGCACCCAAGGACTAGCGGGAGTCGTTTGGCAAGAGACCCAGTACTTC	CASTQGLAGVVWQETQYF
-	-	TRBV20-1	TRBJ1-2	TGCAGTGCCCAGGCTCACGATCTTAACTATGGCTACACCTTC	CSAQAHDLNYGYTF
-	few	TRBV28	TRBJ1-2	TGTGCCAGCAGTCCCCGGGCCCCACCGGGCTACACCTTC	CASSPRAPPGYTF
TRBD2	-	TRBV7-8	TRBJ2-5	TGTGCCAGCAGCTTAAGCGGGGGGGCCCGAGAGACCCAGTACTTC	CASSLSGGARETQYF
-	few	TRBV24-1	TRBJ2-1	TGTGCCACCAGTGACCTGGGTGAGCAGTTCTTC	CATSDLGEQFF
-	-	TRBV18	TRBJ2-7	TGTGCCAGCTCAATGTCCACAGCCTACGAGCAGTACTTC	CASSMSTAYEQYF
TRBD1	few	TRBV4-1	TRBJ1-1	TGCGCCAGCAGCAATCAACAGGGGCTGAGGGGCACTGAAGCTTTCTTT	CASSNQQGLRGTEAFF
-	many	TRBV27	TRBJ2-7	TGTGCCAGCAGTTTTCAACCGGCGTCCTACGAGCAGTACTTC	CASSFQPASYEQYF
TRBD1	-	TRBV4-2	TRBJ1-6	TGTGCCAGCAAAACCGCGGACAGGGCGAATAATTCACCCCTCCACTTT	CASKTADRANNSPLHF
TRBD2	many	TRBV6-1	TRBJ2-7	TGTGCCAGCAGTAGACTAGCGGGGGACGAGCAGTACTTC	CASSRLAGDEQYF
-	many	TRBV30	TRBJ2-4	TGTGCCTGGAGTGTAACTCGCCCCGGGAGAGCCAAAAACATTCAGTACTTC	CAWSVTRPGRAKNIQYF
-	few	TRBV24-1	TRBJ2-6	TGTGCCACCAGAGCCCGTTCTGGGGCCAACGTCCTGACTTTC	CATRARSGANVLTF
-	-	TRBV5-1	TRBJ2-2	TGCGCCAGCGGCTTGGCCAATCAGAACGGGGAGCTGTTTTTT	CASGLANQNGELFF
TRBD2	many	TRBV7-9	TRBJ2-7	TGTGCCAGCAGCCGTGGCGGGAGCTCCTACGAGCAGTACTTC	CASSRGGSSYEQYF
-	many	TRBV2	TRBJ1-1	TGTGCCAGCCTCCGGGGACACCTGAACACTGAAGCTTTCTTT	CASLRGHLNTEAFF
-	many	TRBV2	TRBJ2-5	TGTGCCAGCAGTGCCACACTAGAAGAGGGAAAGACCCAGTACTTC	CASSATLEEGKTQYF
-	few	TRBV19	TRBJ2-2	TGTGCCAGTAGCCATAACAGCGGGGAGCTGTTTTTT	CASSHNSGELFF
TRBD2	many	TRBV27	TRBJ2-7	TGTGCCAGCAGGACCGGGACTAGCGCGACCTACGAGCAGTACTTC	CASRTGTSATYEQYF
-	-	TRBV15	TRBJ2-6	TGTGCCACTAGACGGGGACCCCAGAACTCTGGGGCCAACGTCCTGACTTTC	CATRRGPQNSGANVLTF
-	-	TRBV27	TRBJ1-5	TGTGCCAGCGGGTGGGGGAGCAATCAGCCCCAGCATTTT	CASGWGSNQPQHF
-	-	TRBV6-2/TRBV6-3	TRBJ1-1	TGTGCCAGCAGTGTACCAAGTGGGGAGGTGAACACTGAAGCTTTCTTT	CASSVPSGEVNTEAFF
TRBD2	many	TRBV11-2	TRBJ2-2	TGTGCCAGCAGCGAGGGACTAGGCCGGACCGGGGAGCTGTTTTTT	CASSEGLGRTGELFF
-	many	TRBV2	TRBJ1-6	TGTGCCAGCAGGGACTTGGACAGCCTCAATTCACCCCTCCACTTT	CASRDLDSLNSPLHF
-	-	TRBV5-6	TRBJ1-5	TGTGCCAGCAGCTTTCCGGGGCTTCGTCGTCAGCCCCAGCATTTT	CASSFPGLRRQPQHF
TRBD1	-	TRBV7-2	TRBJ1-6	TGTGCCAGCAGCTCATCGGACAGGGGATTTTCACCCCTCCACTTT	CASSSSDRGFSPLHF
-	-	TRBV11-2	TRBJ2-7	TGTGCCAGCAGCTCCGCACACGAGCAGTACTTC	CASSSAHEQYF
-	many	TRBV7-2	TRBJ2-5	TGTGCCAGCAGCTTGGCCCAAGTTATTGGAGAGACCCAGTACTTC	CASSLAQVIGETQYF
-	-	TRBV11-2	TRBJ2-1	TGTGCCAGCAGCTTAGGCATAGTATCGGGGGCTGGGGATGAGCAGTTCTTC	CASSLGIVSGAGDEQFF
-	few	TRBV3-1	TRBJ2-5	TGTGCCAGCACGGCCTCGTTGGGAGCTGGAGAGACCCAGTACTTC	CASTASLGAGETQYF
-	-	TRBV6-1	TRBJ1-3	TGTGCCAGCAGCCTGGGACTCATCTCTGGAAACACCATATATTTT	CASSLGLISGNTIYF
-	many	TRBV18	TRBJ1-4	TGTGCCAGCTCACAGGACACCACCGTAGGAAAACTGTTTTTT	CASSQDTTVGKLFF
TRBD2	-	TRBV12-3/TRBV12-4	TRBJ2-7	TGTGCCAGCGAGGGACTAGCTAGGGACTACGAGCAGTACTTC	CASEGLARDYEQYF
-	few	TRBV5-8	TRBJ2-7	TGTGCCAGCAGCTTTTTTTACCTATCAACCGCCTACGAGCAGTACTTC	CASSFFYLSTAYEQYF
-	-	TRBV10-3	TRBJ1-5	TGTGCCATCAGTGAGTGGGACGCTAGCAATCAGCCCCAGCATTTT	CAISEWDASNQPQHF
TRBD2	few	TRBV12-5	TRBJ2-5	TGTGCTAGTGGACTTCGGGGAGCGGGGAGTCAAGAGACCCAGTACTTC	CASGLRGAGSQETQYF
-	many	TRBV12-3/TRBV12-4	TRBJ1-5	TGTGCCAGCAGTTTGCAGGGGTCATATCAGCCCCAGCATTTT	CASSLQGSYQPQHF
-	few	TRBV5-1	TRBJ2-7	TGCGCCAGCAGCCTACTGAGCGGACGGGGGAACGAGCAGTACTTC	CASSLLSGRGNEQYF
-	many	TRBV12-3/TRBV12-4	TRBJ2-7	TGTGCCAGCAGTCCGGGGGTCGGGGGCGAGCAGTACTTC	CASSPGVGGEQYF
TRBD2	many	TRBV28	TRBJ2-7	TGTGCCAGCAGTTCCGGGACTAGCGGGAGGGCCGGTCCCTTTACCTACGAGCAGTACTTC	CASSSGTSGRAGPFTYEQYF
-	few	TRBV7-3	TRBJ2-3	TGTGCCAGCAGCTTAGGGGGGTCGTTGGGCACAGATACGCAGTATTTT	CASSLGGSLGTDTQYF
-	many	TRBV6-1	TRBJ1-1	TGTGCCAGCAGATGGCTGGACGAACTGAACACTGAAGCTTTCTTT	CASRWLDELNTEAFF
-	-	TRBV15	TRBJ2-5	TGTGCCACCAGCAGAGGTCTAATCGAGACCCAGTACTTC	CATSRGLIETQYF
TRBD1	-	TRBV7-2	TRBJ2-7	TGTGCCAGCAGCGCAGCGACAGGGGGCTCCTACGAGCAGTACTTC	CASSAATGGSYEQYF
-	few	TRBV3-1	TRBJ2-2	TGTGCCAGCAGCTTCGGGACCGCAGTCGGGGAGCTGTTTTTT	CASSFGTAVGELFF
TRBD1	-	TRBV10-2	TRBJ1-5	TGCGCCACGTCGGGACAGGCTAATCAGCCCCAGCATTTT	CATSGQANQPQHF
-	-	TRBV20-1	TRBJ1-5	TGCAGTGCTACACGCCCGGGACTATCCAATCAGCCCCAGCATTTT	CSATRPGLSNQPQHF
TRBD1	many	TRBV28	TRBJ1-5	TGTGCCAGCAGCCCCCGAAGCAGGGGGACAGAAAGCAATCAGCCCCAGCATTTT	CASSPRSRGTESNQPQHF
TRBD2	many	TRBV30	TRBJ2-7	TGTGCCGCGGGGGGCCAATCCTACGAGCAGTACTTC	CAAGGQSYEQYF
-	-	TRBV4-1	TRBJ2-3	TGCGCCAGCAGCCAATACATCGGCACAGATACGCAGTATTTT	CASSQYIGTDTQYF
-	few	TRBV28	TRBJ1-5	TGTGCCAGCCAGGTCCACCCTAACAATCAGCCCCAGCATTTT	CASQVHPNNQPQHF
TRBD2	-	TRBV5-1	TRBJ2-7	TGCGCCAGCAGCTTGGAAAGCAAGACTAGCGGGAGGGTTATGTCCTACGAGCAGTACTTC	CASSLESKTSGRVMSYEQYF
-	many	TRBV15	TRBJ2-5	TGTGCCACCAGCAGAGGACTGTACCAAGAGACCCAGTACTTC	CATSRGLYQETQYF
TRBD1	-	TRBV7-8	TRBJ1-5	TGTGCCAGCAGCTTTGTCCGGGACAGGGCCAATCAGCCCCAGCATTTT	CASSFVRDRANQPQHF
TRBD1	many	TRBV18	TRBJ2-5	TGTGCCAGCTCACCAGAACAGGGGGCTGGGGAGACCCAGTACTTC	CASSPEQGAGETQYF
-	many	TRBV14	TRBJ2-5	TGTGCCAGCAGCCAACTAGCACGCTACCAAGAGACCCAGTACTTC	CASSQLARYQETQYF
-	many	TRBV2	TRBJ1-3	TGTGCCAGCAGTGTAGGGGGACCTGGAAACACCATATATTTT	CASSVGGPGNTIYF